This T cell receptor beta chain was profiled in a study of blood T cell repertoires in COVID-19. Across the whole study: Researchers got acute and convalescent COVID-19 samples from the United States, Italy and Spain. PBMCs, B-cell-depleted T cells, or T cells were the source of the cDNA or gDNA that made up the material.

Germline lookup yields CDR1 LNHNV and CDR2 YYDKDF (reference sequence). Trimming took 6 bases from V and 3 from J; bases not matched to a gene: 5. The CDR3 runs to 15 residues. Per the authors' pipeline: Reference gene primers were amplified, and this amplification served to estimate nucleated cell counts. The repertoire was sequenced with immunoSEQ multiplex PCR; TCRdb's copy has only in-frame clones and lacks some. D and trimming come from the DNA, and the V and J calls and clone size come from that table. This table holds under 100,000 clones, around four fifths found once. This TCR was sampled from a man between 45 and 60 years old with acute or convalescent COVID-19. The chain carries TRBV15 and TRBJ1-5, with 10 positions matching TRBD1. Sequenced: peripheral blood. CDR3 loop: CATRTDRGPNQPQHF. The CDR3 DNA is TGTGCCACCAGAACCGACAGGGGGCCCAATCAGCCCCAGCATTTT.